This T cell receptor beta chain appears in the sequencing data of a study of blood T cell repertoires in COVID-19 (dated by TCRdb to 2018 to 2020). Regarding the research as a whole: The collaborator samples originated in the United States, Italy and Spain and spanned the acute and convalescent phases of COVID-19. Where HLA class I and class II types were available, the types were taken from metadata supplied by the sample provider, not from assay-based typing. A de-identified subject ID, COVID-19 status, age in years and sex were almost always included in the sample metadata. Samples came from the ongoing ImmuneRACE study (first 160 participants) plus 1,254 subjects from 6 global collaborators. Deeply sampled blood TCRbeta repertoires from subjects exposed to, actively infected with, or recovered from COVID-19 were included in the dataset. The material from the prospective study consisted of cDNA or gDNA derived from T cells, B-cell-depleted T cells, or PBMCs. The repertoires were released in a freely available public database meant as a resource for research on the immune response to SARS-CoV-2. The study at large found these results: The amount of clinical and demographic metadata varied by source and participant and was provided uncurated.

TCRbeta CDR3 regions were amplified from genomic DNA by means of the immunoSEQ Assay, a bias-controlled multiplex PCR. In the source study's methods: Nucleated cell counts per sample were estimated from amplification of reference gene primers within the assay. To quantify the absolute abundance of each unique TCRbeta CDR3 rearrangement, sequence reads were collapsed and filtered. Productive Simpson clonality was computed per sample as the square root of Simpson's diversity index over productive rearrangements. TCRdb re-hosts the immuneACCESS table, in-frame sequences only. Its copies lack some clones; in the studies checked, an unresolved V gene accounts for under half of them, and the cause for the rest is not known. D and trimming come from the DNA, and the V and J calls and clone size come from that table. Recorded for this sample are around 150,000 clones; 70% to 85% of them occurred a single time. Roughly 10% of the sample goes to the ten largest clones.

Whole blood was collected in K2EDTA tubes by collaborating institutions according to the institutions' own protocols. For TCRbeta analysis, collaborators shipped samples as frozen whole blood, isolated PBMCs, or DNA extracted from either of those sample types. In the germline V gene, CDR1 corresponds to SGHTA and CDR2 to FQGTGA. V and J are trimmed by 5 bases and 6 bases, and the gene matches miss 9 bases of the junction. The CDR3 runs 14 amino acids, cysteine and phenylalanine included. Just CDR3 DNA is preserved here, 42 bases in frame from base 1. Details on this clone: The clone's antigen remains unknown. No much larger clone exists at a distance of one base, and base qualities are not known.

The chain is made from TRBV7-3 and TRBJ1-2, and TRBD1 aligns with 7 junction nucleotides. Sequencing was carried out using peripheral blood. This TCR was recovered from a woman of 80 years or more in a cohort sampled during active or convalescent COVID-19. The DNA sequence is given as TGTGCCAGCAGCCCAACAGGGGAAGTTAATGGCTACACCTTC. Translated, this gives CASSPTGEVNGYTF.